The 10 T cell receptor beta chains reported below all come from one sample, sequenced in a study of PD-L1 blockade in urothelial cancer. Sequencing was performed with immunoSEQ multiplex PCR; in TCRdb, only in-frame clones are kept and a portion is missing. The table has around 100,000 clones, around 85% seen once. The sample consisted of PBMCs, taken around atezolizumab (anti-PD-L1) treatment. The receptors derive from a man between 50 and 59 years old with urothelial cancer.

The chain couples TRBV28 to TRBJ1-2; perhaps TRBD1 as D (6 bases). The ends were cut back, 4 bases at V and 5 bases at J, with 14 bases in the middle. This CDR3 contains 14 residues. CDR1 and CDR2 (germline): MDHEN, SYDVKM. CDR3 sequence reads: CASSSPPGEYGYTF. The CDR3 nucleotides read TGTGCCAGCAGTTCCCCTCCAGGGGAGTATGGCTACACCTTC.

The chain uses TRBV28 and TRBJ1-2; 9 positions agree with TRBD1. The CDR3 has 16 residues. Germline CDR1 reads MDHEN; CDR2 reads SYDVKM. V shed 5 bases and J 7 bases; nucleotides not matched to a gene: 14. Written as DNA, the CDR3 is TGTGCCAGCAGTAGGGGGTTTACCGGGACAGGGAGTGGCTACACCTTC. It encodes CASSRGFTGTGSGYTF.

The chain has TRBV6-5 and TRBJ2-7; the match to TRBD1 covers 9 bases. Germline CDR1 is MNHEY and CDR2 is SVGAGI. CDR3 length equals 15 residues. V lost 5 bases and J lost 4; bases outside the gene matches: 9. The chain's CDR3 is CASSQPGTGLYEQYF. The CDR3 nucleotides are TGTGCCAGCAGTCAGCCCGGGACAGGGTTATACGAGCAGTACTTC.

The rearrangement joins TRBV2 to TRBJ2-7, with 8 bases aligning to TRBD2. The CDR3 loop spans 14 amino acids. The junction had 7 bases not matched to a gene; V was cut back by 8 bases and J by 1 base. Germline values: CDR1 SNHLY, CDR2 FYNNEI. Here the CDR3 DNA reads TGTGCCAGCCGGAGCGGGAGTTTATCCTACGAGCAGTACTTC. Residues: CASRSGSLSYEQYF.

The chain links TRBV5-1 to TRBJ1-2; 10 bases fit TRBD1. The V segment lost 0 bases and the J segment 5 bases; nucleotides outside the gene matches: 10. The CDR3 loop spans 17 amino acids. Germline-derived CDR1 and CDR2 are SGHRS and YFSETQ. The DNA for the CDR3 is TGCGCCAGCAGCTTGGCTTCGGGACAGGGGTTCGGATATGGCTACACCTTC. Amino acid sequence: CASSLASGQGFGYGYTF.

This chain connects TRBV18 to TRBJ1-1; D gene uncertain. The CDR3 length is 13 residues. CDR1 is KGHSH and CDR2 is LQKENI in the germline V gene. The V gene lost 6 bases and the J gene lost 5 bases, with 13 bases spanning the gap. The CDR3 spells CASSNEGGTEAFF. CDR3 in DNA: TGTGCCAGCTCTAACGAGGGAGGGACTGAAGCTTTCTTT.

This clone appeared once. The junction shows a germline mismatch at one end, possibly a read error. The chain carries TRBV7-8 and TRBJ2-3; TRBD2 agrees at 10 bases. The germline gives CDR1 SGHVS, CDR2 FQNEAQ. The CDR3 is made up of 15 amino acids. This CDR3 is CASTLAGGLADTQYF. CDR3 nucleotides: TGTGCCAGCACCTTAGCGGGAGGTCTGGCAGATACGCAGTATTTT.

The sample holds a few counts of this clone. The V and J genes are TRBV19 and TRBJ1-5; the D gene is possibly TRBD1 (5 bases). The V gene's germline CDR1 is LNHDA and CDR2 SQIVND (reference sequence). The CDR3 sequence is 15 residues long. Trimming shortened V by 7 bases and J by 7 bases, and 20 bases separated the two germline ends. The CDR3 coding sequence is TGTGCCAGTACCCCAATGGGACGGCGGGGGCAGCCCCAGCATTTT. Protein sequence: CASTPMGRRGQPQHF.

The chain has TRBV6-5 and TRBJ1-2; no definite D call. This CDR3 comprises 14 residues. With 2 bases removed from V and 5 bases from J, the gap between germline ends came to 12 bases. Germline CDR1 is MNHEY and CDR2 is SVGAGI. The CDR3 nucleotides read TGTGCCAGCAGTTACCCAAACAGCCCTTATGGCTACACCTTC. This codes for CASSYPNSPYGYTF.

A note on this clone: A read error may be the cause here, since a much bigger clone is one base away. This chain uses TRBV5-5 with TRBJ1-5; possibly TRBD1 for D (6 bases). The V gene lost 3 bases and the J gene lost 7 bases, with 17 bases spanning the gap. CDR1 SGHKS and CDR2 YYEKEE come from the germline V gene (reference sequence). CDR3 size: 15 residues. The CDR3 is CASSWEQGGRQPQHF. CDR3 bases: TGTGCCAGCAGCTGGGAACAGGGCGGTAGACAGCCCCAGCATTTT.